A selection of T cell receptor beta chains follows, all from one sample in a study of T cell responses to AZD1222 COVID-19 vaccine. This table comes from immunoSEQ multiplex PCR, and its TCRdb copy is limited to in-frame clones, with some not included. Among about 110,000 clones listed, over 85% were seen once. This specimen was peripheral blood, taken on day 0 of MenACWY control vaccination. Every receptor here comes from an adult in good health. Both conserved end residues are part of each CDR3. Each record gives: V gene, D gene, J gene, clone size, CDR3 protein, CDR3 DNA. The D gene is left open where the match is weak. A row's size may be missing; if present it is once, few, many or a size class.

V gene: TRBV4-2; D gene: TRBD2; J gene: TRBJ2-1; clone size: -; CDR3 protein: CASSQVGLAGGLDNEQFF; CDR3 DNA: TGTGCCAGCAGCCAAGTCGGACTAGCGGGGGGGCTGGACAATGAGCAGTTCTTC
V gene: TRBV10-3; D gene: -; J gene: TRBJ1-1; clone size: -; CDR3 protein: CAISEREGDTEAFF; CDR3 DNA: TGTGCCATCAGTGAGAGGGAGGGGGACACTGAAGCTTTCTTT
V gene: TRBV11-2; D gene: TRBD1; J gene: TRBJ2-1; clone size: -; CDR3 protein: CASSLTGDNEQFF; CDR3 DNA: TGTGCCAGCAGCTTGACAGGGGACAATGAGCAGTTCTTC
V gene: TRBV5-4; D gene: -; J gene: TRBJ2-3; clone size: -; CDR3 protein: CASSLAGGLDTQYF; CDR3 DNA: TGTGCCAGCAGCTTGGCCGGGGGGCTGGATACGCAGTATTTT
V gene: TRBV24-1; D gene: TRBD1; J gene: TRBJ2-1; clone size: -; CDR3 protein: CATSGQGAAYNEQFF; CDR3 DNA: TGTGCCACCAGTGGTCAGGGGGCAGCCTACAATGAGCAGTTCTTC
V gene: TRBV10-3; D gene: TRBD1; J gene: TRBJ1-4; clone size: -; CDR3 protein: CAVQGGTNEKLFF; CDR3 DNA: TGTGCCGTACAGGGGGGAACTAATGAAAAACTGTTTTTT
V gene: TRBV3-1/TRBV3-2; D gene: -; J gene: TRBJ2-2; clone size: -; CDR3 protein: CASSQVGGSTGELFF; CDR3 DNA: TGTGCCAGCAGCCAAGTGGGGGGAAGCACCGGGGAGCTGTTTTTT
V gene: TRBV7-8; D gene: TRBD2; J gene: TRBJ2-7; clone size: -; CDR3 protein: CASSSPEGGSSYEQYF; CDR3 DNA: TGTGCCAGCAGCTCCCCAGAGGGCGGGAGCTCCTACGAGCAGTACTTC
V gene: TRBV24-1; D gene: -; J gene: TRBJ1-5; clone size: -; CDR3 protein: CATSDDKGGNRPQHF; CDR3 DNA: TGTGCCACCAGTGATGACAAGGGCGGCAACCGGCCCCAGCATTTT
V gene: TRBV5-6; D gene: -; J gene: TRBJ1-2; clone size: few; CDR3 protein: CASSLGDRYGYTF; CDR3 DNA: TGTGCCAGCAGCTTAGGGGACCGCTATGGCTACACCTTC
V gene: TRBV3-1/TRBV3-2; D gene: -; J gene: TRBJ1-1; clone size: -; CDR3 protein: CASSPSGGTEAFF; CDR3 DNA: TGTGCCAGCAGCCCCAGCGGCGGGACCGAAGCTTTCTTT
V gene: TRBV30; D gene: -; J gene: TRBJ1-1; clone size: -; CDR3 protein: CAWIPLSGTEAFF; CDR3 DNA: TGTGCCTGGATCCCGCTTAGCGGGACTGAAGCTTTCTTT
V gene: TRBV29-1; D gene: TRBD1; J gene: TRBJ2-4; clone size: once; CDR3 protein: CSVEGDRGKDIQYF; CDR3 DNA: TGCAGCGTTGAGGGGGACAGGGGGAAGGACATTCAGTACTTC
V gene: TRBV6-6; D gene: -; J gene: TRBJ2-1; clone size: -; CDR3 protein: CASSSPPGARQFF; CDR3 DNA: TGTGCCAGCAGTTCTCCTCCGGGGGCGCGGCAGTTCTTC
V gene: TRBV5-1; D gene: TRBD1; J gene: TRBJ1-4; clone size: -; CDR3 protein: CASSRGQAVGEKLFF; CDR3 DNA: TGCGCCAGCTCACGTGGACAGGCGGTGGGTGAAAAACTGTTTTTT
V gene: TRBV30; D gene: -; J gene: TRBJ1-5; clone size: -; CDR3 protein: CAWSLQGWVQPQHF; CDR3 DNA: TGTGCCTGGAGTCTTCAGGGATGGGTACAGCCCCAGCATTTT
V gene: TRBV6-5; D gene: TRBD2; J gene: TRBJ2-3; clone size: once; CDR3 protein: CASSLAGVTDTQYF; CDR3 DNA: TGTGCCAGCAGTCTAGCGGGGGTAACAGATACGCAGTATTTT
V gene: TRBV10-2; D gene: -; J gene: TRBJ1-1; clone size: -; CDR3 protein: CASRINAGNTEAFF; CDR3 DNA: TGCGCCAGCCGAATAAACGCAGGGAACACTGAAGCTTTCTTT
V gene: TRBV7-3; D gene: TRBD1; J gene: TRBJ1-2; clone size: -; CDR3 protein: CASSLETGDYGYTF; CDR3 DNA: TGTGCCAGCAGCCTCGAGACAGGGGACTATGGCTACACCTTC
V gene: TRBV5-5; D gene: TRBD1; J gene: TRBJ2-7; clone size: -; CDR3 protein: CASRWDRGTYEQYF; CDR3 DNA: TGTGCCAGCCGATGGGACAGGGGAACCTACGAGCAGTACTTC
V gene: TRBV7-9; D gene: -; J gene: TRBJ1-2; clone size: -; CDR3 protein: CASSAQVRYGVPIHGYTF; CDR3 DNA: TGTGCCAGCAGCGCACAAGTGCGTTACGGGGTCCCCATCCATGGCTACACCTTC
V gene: TRBV6-1; D gene: -; J gene: TRBJ2-7; clone size: many; CDR3 protein: CASSESGNHYEQYF; CDR3 DNA: TGTGCCAGCAGTGAGTCCGGAAATCACTACGAGCAGTACTTC
V gene: TRBV7-6; D gene: TRBD1; J gene: TRBJ2-2; clone size: -; CDR3 protein: CASSSRTGVTGELFF; CDR3 DNA: TGTGCCAGCAGCTCACGGACAGGGGTCACCGGGGAGCTGTTTTTT
V gene: TRBV6-1; D gene: -; J gene: TRBJ1-6; clone size: -; CDR3 protein: CASSEVGGPGSPLHF; CDR3 DNA: TGTGCCAGCAGTGAAGTCGGGGGGCCGGGTTCACCCCTCCACTTT
V gene: TRBV10-3; D gene: -; J gene: TRBJ1-2; clone size: -; CDR3 protein: CAISEGQGYGYTF; CDR3 DNA: TGTGCCATCAGTGAGGGGCAGGGATATGGCTACACCTTC
V gene: TRBV18; D gene: -; J gene: TRBJ2-7; clone size: -; CDR3 protein: CASSLGTGTYEQYF; CDR3 DNA: TGTGCCAGCTCACTGGGGACGGGAACCTACGAGCAGTACTTC
V gene: TRBV28; D gene: -; J gene: TRBJ1-3; clone size: -; CDR3 protein: CASRGTGNTIYF; CDR3 DNA: TGTGCCAGCAGGGGGACTGGAAACACCATATATTTT
V gene: TRBV28; D gene: TRBD2; J gene: TRBJ2-7; clone size: -; CDR3 protein: CASRGTSGGHVQYF; CDR3 DNA: TGTGCCAGCAGGGGGACTAGCGGGGGCCACGTGCAGTACTTC
V gene: TRBV12-3/TRBV12-4; D gene: -; J gene: TRBJ2-7; clone size: -; CDR3 protein: CASSLAMGEQYF; CDR3 DNA: TGTGCCAGCAGTTTAGCTATGGGCGAGCAGTACTTC
V gene: TRBV19; D gene: TRBD2; J gene: TRBJ2-2; clone size: -; CDR3 protein: CASTSTPGGAGTGELFF; CDR3 DNA: TGTGCCAGTACCTCAACCCCCGGGGGGGCGGGCACCGGGGAGCTGTTTTTT
V gene: TRBV29-1; D gene: -; J gene: TRBJ1-1; clone size: -; CDR3 protein: CSAKDGGNTEAFF; CDR3 DNA: TGCAGCGCCAAGGATGGGGGGAACACTGAAGCTTTCTTT
V gene: TRBV19; D gene: TRBD1; J gene: TRBJ2-7; clone size: -; CDR3 protein: CASSIRTGYSYEQYF; CDR3 DNA: TGTGCCAGTAGTATCAGGACAGGATACTCCTACGAGCAGTACTTC
V gene: TRBV5-4; D gene: -; J gene: TRBJ1-6; clone size: once; CDR3 protein: CASSRREGNSPLHF; CDR3 DNA: TGTGCCAGCAGCCGAAGGGAAGGTAATTCACCCCTCCACTTT
V gene: TRBV6-5; D gene: TRBD1; J gene: TRBJ1-1; clone size: -; CDR3 protein: CASSPHDRVTEAFF; CDR3 DNA: TGTGCCAGCAGTCCTCATGACAGGGTAACTGAAGCTTTCTTT
V gene: TRBV27; D gene: TRBD1; J gene: TRBJ1-5; clone size: -; CDR3 protein: CASSRGQGGNQPQHF; CDR3 DNA: TGTGCCAGCAGTAGGGGACAGGGGGGCAATCAGCCCCAGCATTTT
V gene: TRBV4-3; D gene: TRBD1; J gene: TRBJ1-5; clone size: -; CDR3 protein: CASSQGTGSSNQPQHF; CDR3 DNA: TGCGCCAGCAGCCAAGGGACAGGGAGCAGCAATCAGCCCCAGCATTTT
V gene: TRBV3-1/TRBV3-2; D gene: -; J gene: TRBJ2-3; clone size: once; CDR3 protein: CASSQAMSWAASGTQYF; CDR3 DNA: TGTGCCAGCAGCCAAGCGATGAGTTGGGCAGCCTCGGGTACGCAGTATTTT
V gene: TRBV6-5; D gene: TRBD1; J gene: TRBJ1-2; clone size: -; CDR3 protein: CASNHRDRGYGYTF; CDR3 DNA: TGTGCCAGCAATCACCGGGACAGGGGCTATGGCTACACCTTC
V gene: TRBV27; D gene: -; J gene: TRBJ2-7; clone size: -; CDR3 protein: CASSYGVEQYF; CDR3 DNA: TGTGCCAGCAGTTACGGGGTCGAGCAGTACTTC
V gene: TRBV27; D gene: TRBD2; J gene: TRBJ2-7; clone size: -; CDR3 protein: CASTPGLYSLEQYF; CDR3 DNA: TGTGCCAGCACACCGGGACTATACTCCCTCGAGCAGTACTTC
V gene: TRBV9; D gene: -; J gene: TRBJ2-1; clone size: -; CDR3 protein: CASSAVGATYNEQFF; CDR3 DNA: TGTGCCAGCAGCGCAGTGGGGGCTACCTACAATGAGCAGTTCTTC
V gene: TRBV7-3; D gene: TRBD1; J gene: TRBJ2-3; clone size: -; CDR3 protein: CASSSQGPFLFF; CDR3 DNA: TGTGCCAGCAGCTCACAGGGGCCTTTCCTTTTTTTT
V gene: TRBV3-1/TRBV3-2; D gene: TRBD2; J gene: TRBJ2-3; clone size: -; CDR3 protein: CATWTSGTTDTQYF; CDR3 DNA: TGTGCCACTTGGACTAGCGGGACAACAGATACGCAGTATTTT
V gene: TRBV3-1/TRBV3-2; D gene: -; J gene: TRBJ1-2; clone size: -; CDR3 protein: CASSHGDRFYGYTF; CDR3 DNA: TGTGCCAGCAGCCATGGCGACCGATTCTATGGCTACACCTTC
V gene: TRBV5-1; D gene: -; J gene: TRBJ1-4; clone size: -; CDR3 protein: CASSFATNEKLFF; CDR3 DNA: TGCGCCAGCAGCTTTGCAACTAATGAAAAACTGTTTTTT
V gene: TRBV14; D gene: TRBD1; J gene: TRBJ1-2; clone size: -; CDR3 protein: CASSPTGVGGYTF; CDR3 DNA: TGTGCCAGCAGCCCAACAGGGGTGGGCGGCTACACCTTC
V gene: TRBV12-3/TRBV12-4; D gene: -; J gene: TRBJ2-1; clone size: few; CDR3 protein: CASSFINEQFF; CDR3 DNA: TGTGCCAGCAGTTTTATAAATGAGCAGTTCTTC
V gene: TRBV12-5; D gene: -; J gene: TRBJ2-3; clone size: few; CDR3 protein: CASGLFLGLSRTDTQYF; CDR3 DNA: TGTGCTAGTGGTTTGTTTTTGGGGCTGTCTCGCACAGATACGCAGTATTTT
V gene: TRBV27; D gene: TRBD2; J gene: TRBJ2-5; clone size: -; CDR3 protein: CASRRTSGGARETQYF; CDR3 DNA: TGTGCCAGCAGGAGAACTAGCGGGGGGGCCAGAGAGACCCAGTACTTC
V gene: TRBV30; D gene: -; J gene: TRBJ1-6; clone size: -; CDR3 protein: CAWSVRGIVNSPLHF; CDR3 DNA: TGTGCCTGGAGTGTGCGGGGGATCGTTAATTCACCCCTCCACTTT
V gene: TRBV7-2; D gene: -; J gene: TRBJ2-1; clone size: -; CDR3 protein: CASSFQGRNEQFF; CDR3 DNA: TGTGCCAGCAGCTTTCAAGGGCGCAATGAGCAGTTCTTC
V gene: TRBV7-2; D gene: -; J gene: TRBJ1-5; clone size: -; CDR3 protein: CASSVRREDQPQHF; CDR3 DNA: TGTGCCAGCAGCGTCCGCAGGGAGGATCAGCCCCAGCATTTT
V gene: TRBV5-4; D gene: TRBD1; J gene: TRBJ1-2; clone size: -; CDR3 protein: CASSPELGTAANYGYTF; CDR3 DNA: TGTGCCAGCAGCCCCGAACTCGGGACAGCTGCTAACTATGGCTACACCTTC
V gene: TRBV5-1; D gene: -; J gene: TRBJ1-2; clone size: -; CDR3 protein: CASSPDNLYGYTF; CDR3 DNA: TGCGCCAGCAGCCCTGATAATCTCTATGGCTACACCTTC